These 7 T cell receptor beta chains were sequenced from one sample in a study of radiation and T cells in renal cell carcinoma. Data came from immunoSEQ multiplex PCR; TCRdb stores just in-frame clones and leaves some out. Here the sample spans 150,000 to 160,000 clones, around 90% being singletons. As to time point: blood 2 weeks post-SBRT. As to treatment: 15 Gy SBRT to primary tumor, nephrectomy 4 weeks later. Sequenced here: blood, sampled from a patient whose treatment included radiotherapy and nephrectomy. The receptors come from a woman aged 50 to 60 with renal cell carcinoma.

The chain uses TRBV7-6 and TRBJ2-7; 10 nucleotides align to TRBD1. Germline CDR1 and CDR2: SGHVS and FNYEAQ. The trim removed 5 bases at V and 7 bases at J, leaving 8 bases unmatched. The CDR3 loop spans 14 amino acids. The CDR3 DNA reads TGTGCCAGCAGCCCAAGGGGACAGGGGAGGGAGCAGTACTTC. Translated, it gives CASSPRGQGREQYF.

The chain recombines TRBV9 with TRBJ1-6, with D unclear. V was cut by 0 bases and J by 11 bases, with 9 bases left in between. CDR3 length: 13 amino acids. From germline, CDR1 is SGDLS and CDR2 YYNGEE. The CDR3 loop reads CASSVVENAPLHF. CDR3 coding DNA: TGTGCCAGCAGCGTAGTCGAGAATGCACCCCTCCACTTT.

This clone appeared a single time. The CDR3 is CASSQERSSTDTQYF. The CDR3 nucleotides read TGTGCCAGCAGCCAGGAGCGGTCGAGCACAGATACGCAGTATTTT. The chain recombines TRBV4-2 with TRBJ2-3; TRBD2 is a possible D gene (5 bases). The CDR3 runs to 15 residues. From germline, CDR1 is LGHNA and CDR2 YNFKEQ. Trimming removed 3 bases from V and 0 bases from J, with 10 bases in between.

As regards this clone: Germline is not matched at one junction end, which may reflect a read error. The CDR3 nucleotides are TGTGCCACCAGCAGAGACAGGGGGTCTACCTCCAACGAGCAGTACTTC. Protein sequence: CATSRDRGSTSNEQYF. The V call is TRBV15, the J call TRBJ2-7, with 7 bases fitting TRBD1. This CDR3 region has 16 residues. The germline gives CDR1 LNHNV, CDR2 YYDKDF (reference sequence).

The gene calls are TRBV7-9 and TRBJ2-1; D gene uncertain. CDR1 is SEHNR and CDR2 is FQNEAQ in the germline V gene (reference sequence). There are 13 residues in the CDR3. The ends were cut back, 1 base at V and 1 base at J, with 2 bases in the middle. CDR3 sequence: CASSLGSYNEQFF. The CDR3 DNA reads as TGTGCCAGCAGCTTAGGTTCCTACAATGAGCAGTTCTTC.

The chain carries TRBV9 and TRBJ2-2; D uncertain. The CDR3 is 12 residues long. The germline V and J ends were trimmed by 4 bases and 6 bases, with 7 bases remaining between them. Germline CDR1 is SGDLS and CDR2 is YYNGEE. The CDR3 DNA follows: TGTGCCAGCAGCCCTGTCCCCGGGGAGCTGTTTTTT. Residues: CASSPVPGELFF.

This rearrangement joins TRBV7-3 to TRBJ2-1; D is possibly TRBD2 (5 bases). The CDR3 contains 16 residues. Germline CDR1 is SGHTA and CDR2 is FQGTGA. V was clipped by 1 base and J by 2 bases, with 12 bases between them. This CDR3 is CASSLRIGVPYNEQFF. CDR3 nucleotides: TGTGCCAGCAGCTTAAGGATCGGGGTCCCCTACAATGAGCAGTTCTTC.